The clone carrying this TCR beta chain was found once. The data stem from a study of blood T cell repertoires in COVID-19. Only in-frame clones appear in the TCRdb table, and some are missing; sequencing was by immunoSEQ multiplex PCR. The data hold more than 200,000 clones, with about nine tenths observed a single time. CDR1 is SEHNR, CDR2 FQNEAQ, per germline (reference sequence). Trimming removed 5 bases from V and 2 bases from J; junction bases left unmatched: 4. This CDR3 contains 14 residues. Sequencing input: peripheral blood. V usage is TRBV7-9 and J usage is TRBJ2-5, with TRBD2 matching 8 bases. This clonotype originated in a man aged 45-60 years with COVID-19, enrolled during active disease. CDR3 residues: CASSPIAGQETQYF. The CDR3 DNA is TGTGCCAGCAGCCCTATAGCGGGACAAGAGACCCAGTACTTC.